These T cell receptor beta chains were read from a single sample in a study of blood T cell repertoires in COVID-19. Sequencing was performed with immunoSEQ multiplex PCR; in TCRdb, only in-frame clones are kept and a portion is missing. This repertoire shows around 79,000 clones, around 89% found once; its top ten account for around 14%. Sequenced: peripheral blood. Every receptor here comes from a man in his 70s with active or convalescent COVID-19. Each CDR3 is given with its conserved first and last residue. Fields, in order: D gene, V gene, J gene, CDR3 DNA, CDR3 protein. A D gene is named only where the DNA matches it firmly.

D gene: .; V gene: TRBV11-3; J gene: TRBJ1-3; CDR3 DNA: TGTGCCAGCAGCTTGGCGGGCTCTGGAAACACCATATATTTT; CDR3 protein: CASSLAGSGNTIYF
D gene: TRBD2; V gene: TRBV5-6; J gene: TRBJ2-1; CDR3 DNA: TGTGCCAGCAGCTTGGAACTAGCGGTCTCCTACAATGAGCAGTTCTTC; CDR3 protein: CASSLELAVSYNEQFF
D gene: .; V gene: TRBV28; J gene: TRBJ1-1; CDR3 DNA: TGTGCCAGCAGTTTAGGTCCAGGCCTGAACACTGAAGCTTTCTTT; CDR3 protein: CASSLGPGLNTEAFF
D gene: TRBD2; V gene: TRBV4-2; J gene: TRBJ2-2; CDR3 DNA: TGTGCCAGCAGCCTCTGGGGACTAGCGGGAGCGGGCACCGGGGAGCTGTTTTTT; CDR3 protein: CASSLWGLAGAGTGELFF
D gene: .; V gene: TRBV5-8; J gene: TRBJ2-7; CDR3 DNA: TGTGCCAGCAGCCGAGATGTCTACGAGCAGTACTTC; CDR3 protein: CASSRDVYEQYF
D gene: TRBD1; V gene: TRBV6-6; J gene: TRBJ1-4; CDR3 DNA: TGTGCCAGCAGTCTACGGACAGGGAGTGAAAAACTGTTTTTT; CDR3 protein: CASSLRTGSEKLFF
D gene: .; V gene: TRBV7-2; J gene: TRBJ1-2; CDR3 DNA: TGTGCCAGCAGCTTAGGGGGAACAGGGAAGTACGGCTACACCTTC; CDR3 protein: CASSLGGTGKYGYTF
D gene: .; V gene: TRBV5-1; J gene: TRBJ1-5; CDR3 DNA: TGCGCCAGCAGCTTCAATAGCAATCAGCCCCAGCATTTT; CDR3 protein: CASSFNSNQPQHF
D gene: .; V gene: TRBV5-1; J gene: TRBJ2-1; CDR3 DNA: TGCGCCAGCAACCCGAGCGGATCGGACTACAATGAGCAGTTCTTC; CDR3 protein: CASNPSGSDYNEQFF
D gene: .; V gene: TRBV18; J gene: TRBJ1-2; CDR3 DNA: TGTGCCAGCTCCTCTAGATCGGCAGTTGACTATGGCTACACCTTC; CDR3 protein: CASSSRSAVDYGYTF
D gene: .; V gene: TRBV27; J gene: TRBJ2-3; CDR3 DNA: TGTGCCAGCAGTACTTTAGCCTACACGGCAGATACGCAGTATTTT; CDR3 protein: CASSTLAYTADTQYF
D gene: TRBD1; V gene: TRBV28; J gene: TRBJ1-2; CDR3 DNA: TGTGCCAGCAGTCGAGCCGGGACAGGAGGTGGCTACACCTTC; CDR3 protein: CASSRAGTGGGYTF